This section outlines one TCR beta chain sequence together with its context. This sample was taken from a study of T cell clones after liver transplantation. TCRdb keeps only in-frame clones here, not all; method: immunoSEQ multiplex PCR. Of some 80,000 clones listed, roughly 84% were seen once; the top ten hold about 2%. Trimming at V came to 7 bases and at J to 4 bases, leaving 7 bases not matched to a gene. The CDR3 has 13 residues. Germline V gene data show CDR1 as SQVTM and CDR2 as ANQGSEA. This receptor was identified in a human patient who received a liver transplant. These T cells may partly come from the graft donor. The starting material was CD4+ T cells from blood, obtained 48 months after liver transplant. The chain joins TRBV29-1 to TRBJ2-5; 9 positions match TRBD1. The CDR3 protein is CSARDRVGETQYF. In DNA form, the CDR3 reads TGCAGCGCGCGGGACAGGGTGGGAGAGACCCAGTACTTC.